This is a list of T cell receptor beta chains from one sample in a study of shared clonotypes between healthy human individuals. Generated by immunoSEQ multiplex PCR, the TCRdb table keeps only in-frame clones and is missing some. The sample comprises about 1 million clones, under 80% of which are singletons, and about 1.5% rests with the top ten. Sequenced input: memory CD4+ T cells sorted from blood. All receptors come from a man aged 18 to 29 in good health. CDR3s leave out the opening cysteine and the closing phenylalanine or tryptophan.

v_gene	j_gene	CDR3aa
TRBV9	TRBJ2-7	ASSTRTVYNYEQY
TRBV7-3	TRBJ1-4	ASSPTAGGKLF
TRBV11-2	TRBJ2-7	ASSLEGLAGGQQY
TRBV5-8	TRBJ1-3	ASSFLFGNTIY
TRBV7-9	TRBJ2-7	ASSLQTGNEQY
TRBV7-9	TRBJ2-7	ASSPWDSYEQY
TRBV7-9	TRBJ2-5	ASSLVASGAVGETQY
TRBV30	TRBJ2-5	AWTSGRETQY
TRBV5-6	TRBJ1-1	ASSGRTGGMNTEAF
TRBV6-1	TRBJ1-3	ASSEGWQTLNTIY
TRBV11-2	TRBJ2-1	ASSIRQAREQF
TRBV4-3	TRBJ1-5	ASSQDSGVQPQH
TRBV10-1	TRBJ2-7	ASHFRGGGYEQY